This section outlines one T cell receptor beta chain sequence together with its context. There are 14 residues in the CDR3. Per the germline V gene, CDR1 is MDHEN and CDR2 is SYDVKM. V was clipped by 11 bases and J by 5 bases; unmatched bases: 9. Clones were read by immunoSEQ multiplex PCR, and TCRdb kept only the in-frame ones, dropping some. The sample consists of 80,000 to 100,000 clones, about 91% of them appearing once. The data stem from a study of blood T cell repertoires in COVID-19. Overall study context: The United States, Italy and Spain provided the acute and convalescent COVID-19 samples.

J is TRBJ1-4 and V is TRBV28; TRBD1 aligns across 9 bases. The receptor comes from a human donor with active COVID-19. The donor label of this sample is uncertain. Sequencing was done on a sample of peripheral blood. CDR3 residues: CAGGRDRVNEKLFF. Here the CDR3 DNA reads TGTGCCGGGGGTAGGGACAGGGTGAATGAAAAACTGTTTTTT.